Detailed here is one T cell receptor (beta chain). Its target is not known. The data belong to a study of shared clonotypes between healthy human individuals. Study results and caveats: Sampling involved blood alone; tissue repertoires likely differ. Naive subsets tended to show greater estimated richness than memory subsets.

Germline CDR1 and CDR2: SGHVS and FQNEAQ. V trimming: 4 bases; J trimming: 4 bases; junction bases outside the gene matches: 5. This CDR3 region has 14 residues. Some clones are missing from TCRdb's copy, which holds only in-frame ones; the method was immunoSEQ multiplex PCR. Seen here are 700,000 or so clones, about three quarters observed once, and the top ten hold around 2%. Those who donated were healthy HIV-negative adults, with no recent acute infections or vaccinations reported. The clonotype originates from a woman aged 30 to 39 in good health. What was sequenced was memory CD4+ T cells sorted from blood. Subset denoted: CD45RA-negative fraction. The chain has TRBV7-8 and TRBJ1-1, with 8 bases that match TRBD1. CDR3 nucleotide sequence: TGTGCCAGCAGCTCGCAGGGGGCGGTCACTGAAGCTTTCTTT. This translates into CASSSQGAVTEAFF.